The 31 T cell receptor beta chains reported below all come from one sample, sequenced in a study of blood T cell repertoires in COVID-19. The data were produced by immunoSEQ multiplex PCR, yet TCRdb's version contains in-frame clones alone and is incomplete. The sample holds 650,000 to 800,000 clones, approximately 90% seen once. The sample consisted of peripheral blood. The source of these receptors is a woman between 18 and 30 years old with acute or convalescent COVID-19.

The chain recombines TRBV7-8 with TRBJ1-5; 7 bases agree with TRBD1. With V trimmed by 6 bases and J by 8 bases, 7 bases remained unmatched. The CDR3 contains 13 residues. Germline V gene data show CDR1 as SGHVS and CDR2 as FQNEAQ. For the CDR3, the DNA is TGTGCCAGCAGTTCTGACAGGGAGGAGCCCCAGCATTTT. As protein: CASSSDREEPQHF.

The rearrangement links TRBV2 to TRBJ2-7; the D gene is possibly TRBD2 (6 bases). CDR1 and CDR2 (germline): SNHLY, FYNNEI. The CDR3 covers 17 residues. Trimming pared 3 bases from V and 4 bases from J, leaving 22 bases between. CDR3 amino acids: CASSDVPGRGKKYEQYF. The CDR3 DNA follows: TGTGCCAGCAGTGATGTCCCAGGCCGGGGGAAAAAGTACGAGCAGTACTTC.

The gene calls are TRBV9 and TRBJ2-2, with 10 bases fitting TRBD2. CDR1 is SGDLS, CDR2 YYNGEE, per germline. The CDR3 length is 17 residues. The V segment lost 0 bases and the J segment 2 bases; nucleotides outside the gene matches: 4. CDR3 in DNA: TGTGCCAGCAGCGTAGTTAGCGGGGGGTTAAACACCGGGGAGCTGTTTTTT. It codes for CASSVVSGGLNTGELFF.

The chain's CDR3 is CPEGTEAFF. The CDR3 coding sequence is TGTCCGGAGGGCACTGAAGCTTTCTTT. V usage is TRBV19 and J usage is TRBJ1-1, with D unclear. Per the germline V gene, CDR1 is LNHDA and CDR2 is SQIVND (reference sequence). This CDR3 has 9 amino acids.

The rearrangement joins TRBV19 to TRBJ2-1, with D hard to call. Per the germline V gene, CDR1 is LNHDA and CDR2 is SQIVND (reference sequence). Trimming pared 1 base from V and 4 bases from J, leaving 8 bases between. This CDR3 is built from 14 residues. The chain's CDR3 is CASSIGAKYNEQFF. DNA of the CDR3: TGTGCCAGTAGTATAGGGGCCAAATACAATGAGCAGTTCTTC.

The rearrangement uses TRBV5-6 and TRBJ2-2; D call uncertain. The CDR3 extends over 14 amino acids. Between the trimmed V and J ends, which lost 2 bases and 5 bases, there was a span of 10 bases. Germline V gene data show CDR1 as SGHDT and CDR2 as YYEEEE. The CDR3 DNA sequence: TGTGCCAGCAGCTTAGGAGTCGTTACCGGGGAGCTGTTTTTT. Amino acids: CASSLGVVTGELFF.

Note on this clone: The sample contains more than one DNA sequence encoding this CDR3. The chain joins TRBV18 to TRBJ1-1; 9 nucleotides line up with TRBD1. In germline, CDR1 is KGHSH, CDR2 LQKENI. The ends lost 2 bases at V and 5 bases at J; junction bases unmatched: 0. The CDR3 consists of 13 residues. CDR3 residues: CASSPDRGTEAFF. For the CDR3, the DNA is TGTGCCAGCTCACCAGACAGGGGGACTGAAGCTTTCTTT.

This chain links TRBV29-1 with TRBJ2-2; 7 bases agree with TRBD1. Trimming at V came to 8 bases and at J to 0 bases, leaving 6 bases not matched to a gene. The CDR3 sequence is 14 residues long. Per the germline V gene, CDR1 is SQVTM and CDR2 is ANQGSEA. CDR3 bases: TGCAGCACATTGACAGGGTCGAACACCGGGGAGCTGTTTTTT. This translates into CSTLTGSNTGELFF.

This chain connects TRBV30 to TRBJ1-4, with TRBD1 matching 7 bases. The ends lost 2 bases at V and 4 bases at J; junction bases unmatched: 4. This CDR3 region has 14 residues. Germline values: CDR1 GTSNPN, CDR2 SVGIG (reference sequence). CDR3 in DNA: TGTGCCTGGAGTTTGGACAGGTTTAATGAAAAACTGTTTTTT. As protein: CAWSLDRFNEKLFF.

The V and J genes are TRBV21-1 and TRBJ1-6; the table names TRBD1, a call not compared with the DNA. TRBV21-1 counts as a pseudogene. CDR3 length: 19 residues. For the CDR3, the DNA is TGTGCCAGCAGCAAAGGCGCCAGGACAGACAGCTCCTATAATTCACCCCTCCACTTT. This codes for CASSKGARTDSSYNSPLHF.

This clone has a single count. The J gene is TRBJ1-1, the V gene TRBV4-1; 8 bases fit TRBD1. Germline lookup yields CDR1 MGHRA and CDR2 YSYEKL. The CDR3 has 15 residues. With 5 bases clipped from V and 4 bases from J, the junction kept 9 bases outside the gene matches. DNA for the CDR3: TGCGCCAGCAGCGAGACAGGGGAAGGATTCACTGAAGCTTTCTTT. Translating it yields CASSETGEGFTEAFF.

V usage is TRBV7-6 and J usage is TRBJ1-6; 7 bases map to TRBD1. V lost 6 bases, J lost 7 bases, and 6 bases stayed unmatched. The CDR3 has 14 residues. The germline V gene has CDR1 SGHVS and CDR2 FNYEAQ. CDR3 sequence reads: CASSSGTANSPLHF. For the CDR3, the DNA is TGTGCCAGCAGTTCCGGGACAGCCAATTCACCCCTCCACTTT.

This chain joins TRBV6-6 and TRBJ2-7; 7 nucleotides align to TRBD1. Germline CDR1 reads MNHNY; CDR2 reads SVGAGI (reference sequence). CDR3 length: 12 amino acids. The CDR3 nucleotides are TGTGCATCCTCAGGGGGATCGGACGAGCAGTACTTC. This encodes CASSGGSDEQYF.

This sequence joins TRBV30 and TRBJ1-3; D is unclear. This CDR3 has 19 residues. Looked up from germline, CDR1 is GTSNPN and CDR2 is SVGIG (reference sequence). The V and J ends lost 0 bases and 0 bases respectively, with 21 bases between them. CDR3 sequence reads: CAWSVRGSGVTLSGNTIYF. The CDR3 nucleotides are TGTGCCTGGAGTGTACGGGGTTCAGGCGTCACACTCTCTGGAAACACCATATATTTT.

The chain links TRBV29-1 to TRBJ1-2; no clear D gene. V was shortened by 7 bases and J by 4 bases, with 16 bases between the two germline ends. CDR1 SQVTM and CDR2 ANQGSEA come from the germline V gene. The CDR3 is 13 residues long. The CDR3 sequence is CSAHRVSGYGYTF. The DNA of the CDR3 is TGCAGCGCCCACCGGGTAAGCGGCTATGGCTACACCTTC.

The V call is TRBV27, the J call TRBJ1-4; D is perhaps TRBD1 (6 bases). Germline V gene sequence: CDR1 MNHEY, CDR2 SMNVEV (reference sequence). Between the trimmed V and J ends, which lost 1 base and 5 bases, there was a span of 17 bases. This CDR3 has 17 amino acids. The DNA for the CDR3 is TGTGCCAGCAGTTTATACCAGGGGTCTCAATCCAATGAAAAACTGTTTTTT. Translated, it gives CASSLYQGSQSNEKLFF.

The gene calls are TRBV27 and TRBJ2-7; 7 bases fit TRBD1. The length of the CDR3 is 11 residues. With V trimmed by 7 bases and J by 6 bases, 3 bases remained unmatched. In germline, CDR1 is MNHEY, CDR2 SMNVEV (reference sequence). The CDR3 bases are TGTGCCAGCATGAACAGGGGCGAGCAGTACTTC. Amino acids: CASMNRGEQYF.

This clone was seen a single time. The chain has TRBV6-5 and TRBJ1-1, with a possible D match to TRBD1 (5 bases). The CDR3 is 14 residues long. V lost 2 bases and J 4 bases, leaving 11 bases between the germline ends. Germline loops: CDR1 MNHEY, CDR2 SVGAGI. The CDR3 sequence is CASSYRYGGTEAFF. The CDR3 region has the DNA TGTGCCAGCAGTTACAGGTACGGGGGCACTGAAGCTTTCTTT.

The V call is TRBV5-1, the J call TRBJ1-3; D is unclear. Trimming stripped 1 base from V and 4 bases from J, with 6 bases between. CDR3 length: 13 amino acids. Germline assignment: CDR1 SGHRS and CDR2 YFSETQ. The CDR3 nucleotides read TGCGCCAGCAGCTTGTTTCAGGGAAACACCATATATTTT. Protein sequence: CASSLFQGNTIYF.

The rearrangement links TRBV6-5 to TRBJ1-1; D is unresolved. The CDR3 sequence is 14 residues long. V lost 6 bases to trimming and J lost 1 base, with 12 bases between them. The germline V gene has CDR1 MNHEY and CDR2 SVGAGI. The CDR3 here is CASSRLEANTEAFF. The DNA for the CDR3 is TGTGCCAGCAGCAGATTGGAGGCGAACACTGAAGCTTTCTTT.

The V call is TRBV6-2 or TRBV6-3, the J call TRBJ1-1, with 11 positions matching TRBD1. Germline CDR1 MNHEY, CDR2 SVGEGT. The ends lost 5 bases at V and 1 base at J; junction bases unmatched: 6. CDR3 size: 16 residues. In nucleotides, the CDR3 is TGTGCCAGCAGTCGAGGGACAGGGGGACGGAACACTGAAGCTTTCTTT. Its translation: CASSRGTGGRNTEAFF.

This clone was observed a handful of times. The chain employs TRBV7-9 and TRBJ1-6; D is undetermined. The V gene lost 3 bases and the J gene lost 4 bases, with 13 bases spanning the gap. The length of the CDR3 is 16 residues. Germline-derived CDR1 and CDR2 are SEHNR and FQNEAQ (reference sequence). For the CDR3, the DNA is TGTGCCAGCAGCTTTCGGGCTGGAGGGTATAATTCACCCCTCCACTTT. Translating gives CASSFRAGGYNSPLHF.

Turning to this clone: This sample also contains other DNA sequences that code for the same CDR3. The V call is TRBV27, the J call TRBJ1-5; D is ambiguous. The germline V and J ends were trimmed by 2 bases and 5 bases, with 10 bases remaining between them. This CDR3 is 14 amino acids long. Germline CDR1 reads MNHEY; CDR2 reads SMNVEV (reference sequence). The CDR3 reads CASSLRGGDQPQHF. CDR3 coding DNA: TGTGCCAGCAGTTTACGTGGCGGGGATCAGCCCCAGCATTTT.

V is TRBV6-2 or TRBV6-3 and J is TRBJ1-1, with D maybe TRBD1 (5 bases). The CDR3 runs to 14 residues. From germline, CDR1 is MNHEY and CDR2 SVGEGT. Trimming took 2 bases from V and 0 from J, leaving 7 bases between them. CDR3 bases: TGTGCCAGCAGTTACGACAGCATGAACACTGAAGCTTTCTTT. Its protein is CASSYDSMNTEAFF.

The chain couples TRBV7-8 to TRBJ2-7; D is undetermined. V lost 1 base and J 2 bases, leaving 6 bases between the germline ends. Per germline, CDR1 SGHVS and CDR2 FQNEAQ. This CDR3 is built from 13 residues. The CDR3 bases are TGTGCCAGCAGCTTAGTTCGGGCCTACGAGCAGTACTTC. As protein: CASSLVRAYEQYF.

This rearrangement joins TRBV6-2 or TRBV6-3 to TRBJ1-6; D gene uncertain. Trimming stripped 1 base from V and 7 bases from J, with 8 bases between. The germline V gene has CDR1 MNHEY and CDR2 SVGEGT. The CDR3 runs to 14 residues. Here the CDR3 reads CASSYFTGNSPLHF. The CDR3 coding sequence is TGTGCCAGCAGTTACTTTACGGGAAATTCACCCCTCCACTTT.

CDR3 region: CASNRGRDTGELFF. The CDR3 DNA sequence: TGTGCCAGTAACAGGGGGCGGGACACCGGGGAGCTGTTTTTT. This chain joins TRBV19 and TRBJ2-2; TRBD1 aligns across 9 bases. Germline CDR1 is LNHDA and CDR2 is SQIVND (reference sequence). V shed 7 bases, J shed 3 bases, and the junction held 3 bases outside the gene matches. There are 14 residues in the CDR3.

The rearrangement links TRBV9 to TRBJ1-2; no reliable D call. Germline lookup yields CDR1 SGDLS and CDR2 YYNGEE. V was shortened by 4 bases and J by 1 base, with 14 bases between the two germline ends. CDR3 length equals 15 residues. The CDR3 bases are TGTGCCAGCAGCTCATCTAGCGGGGATAACTATGGCTACACCTTC. This gives the protein CASSSSSGDNYGYTF.

The chain's CDR3 is CAISALDRAFYGYTF. The DNA for the CDR3 is TGTGCCATCAGTGCCTTGGACAGAGCCTTCTATGGCTACACCTTC. This chain joins TRBV10-3 and TRBJ1-2, with D possibly matching TRBD1 (6 bases). V was pared by 4 bases and J by 4 bases, with 16 bases between. This CDR3 region has 15 residues. The germline V gene has CDR1 ENHRY and CDR2 SYGVKD.

This clone was counted only a few times. The V and J genes are TRBV7-6 and TRBJ2-1; D not resolved. V was shortened by 3 bases and J by 4 bases, with 13 bases between the two germline ends. The CDR3 covers 15 residues. Germline V gives CDR1 SGHVS, CDR2 FNYEAQ. CDR3 nucleotide sequence: TGTGCCAGCAGCTTTGAATCCCCCAGTTACAATGAGCAGTTCTTC. Its protein product is CASSFESPSYNEQFF.

The chain joins TRBV6-5 to TRBJ1-3; D gene ambiguous. This CDR3 region has 16 residues. CDR1 and CDR2 from the germline V gene are MNHEY and SVGAGI. Trimming stripped 0 bases from V and 0 bases from J, with 9 bases between. CDR3 residues: CASSYSMRSSGNTIYF. CDR3 in DNA: TGTGCCAGCAGTTACTCGATGAGAAGCTCTGGAAACACCATATATTTT.